These 22 T cell receptor beta chains were sequenced from one sample in a study of shared clonotypes between healthy human individuals (TCRdb year 2020). CD8 naive samples were CD45RO-negative cells positively selected for CCR7, giving a CD45RA+CCR7+ population that excluded TemRA cells. Libraries were made using the immunoSEQ multiplex PCR assay. TCRdb provides this immuneACCESS table in a form limited to in-frame rearrangements. Some clones are lacking; in checked studies, under half of them reflect an unresolved V gene, and why the rest are absent is not known. The table for this sample lists 2 million to 2.5 million clones; about 95% of them were counted only once. Of the sample, roughly 1% is held by the ten largest clones. Source material: naive CD8+ T cells sorted from blood. What this sample's cell subset or site label stands for: CD45RA+CCR7+. These receptors came from a man aged 18-30 years in good health.

The count of this clone is one. This sequence joins TRBV6-5 and TRBJ2-1, with 9 bases lining up with TRBD2. Germline-derived CDR1 and CDR2 are MNHEY and SVGAGI. Germline trimming cut 2 bases from V and 8 bases from J; bases unmatched to any gene: 1. The CDR3 runs 13 residues. CDR3 residues: CASSYRTSDEQFF. CDR3 DNA sequence: TGTGCCAGCAGTTACAGGACTAGCGATGAGCAGTTCTTC.

This CDR3 reads CASSFFQELYEQYF. CDR3 in DNA: TGTGCCAGCAGCTTTTTCCAGGAACTATACGAGCAGTACTTC. The chain is built from TRBV5-6 and TRBJ2-7, with D uncertain. This CDR3 has 14 residues. CDR1 and CDR2 (germline): SGHDT, YYEEEE. V lost 2 bases, J lost 4 bases, and 13 bases lay in between.

V and J are TRBV7-9 and TRBJ2-3; 9 bases are shared with TRBD2. The J segment lost 0 bases and the V segment lost 5 bases, leaving 12 bases of the junction unmatched. Germline V gene data show CDR1 as SEHNR and CDR2 as FQNEAQ (reference sequence). The CDR3 extends over 18 amino acids. CDR3 region: CASSQTASGASSTDTQYF. Written as DNA, the CDR3 is TGTGCCAGCAGCCAGACCGCTAGCGGGGCCTCTAGCACAGATACGCAGTATTTT. The complete variable domain, with remaining parts taken from reference TRBV7-9 and TRBJ2-3, reads DTGVSQNPRHKITKRGQNVTFRCDPISEHNRLYWYRQTLGQGPEFLTYFQNEAQLEKSRLLSDRFSAERPKGSFSTLEIQRTEQGDSAMYLCASSQTASGASSTDTQYFGPGTRLTVL.

The rearrangement joins TRBV10-1 to TRBJ2-3; D is possibly TRBD1 or TRBD2 (5 bases each). CDR3 length equals 12 residues. The V end lost 9 bases, the J end lost 4 bases, and 11 bases lay between the germline ends. Per germline, CDR1 WNHNN and CDR2 SYGVQD (reference sequence). The CDR3 here is CARGVVADTQYF. Written as DNA, the CDR3 is TGCGCCAGGGGGGTCGTTGCAGATACGCAGTATTTT.

The genes are TRBV5-1 and TRBJ1-1; a possible D gene is TRBD1 (6 bases). The ends were cut back, 4 bases at V and 1 base at J, with 23 bases in the middle. CDR1 and CDR2 (germline): SGHRS, YFSETQ. The CDR3 extends over 18 amino acids. The CDR3 is CASSPSSGDGMQNTEAFF. The DNA of the CDR3 is TGCGCCAGCAGCCCATCATCAGGGGACGGGATGCAGAACACTGAAGCTTTCTTT.

The rearrangement links TRBV27 to TRBJ2-7; TRBD2 aligns across 9 bases. Trimming cost V 5 bases and J 0 bases; bases outside gene matches: 8. This CDR3 is built from 16 residues. Germline CDR1 reads MNHEY; CDR2 reads SMNVEV (reference sequence). As DNA, the CDR3 is TGTGCCAGCAGTCCTTTGACTAGCGGAGGCTCCTACGAGCAGTACTTC. Translation gives CASSPLTSGGSYEQYF.

The rearrangement uses TRBV10-3 and TRBJ1-5, with D tentatively TRBD1 (6 bases). The CDR3 length is 14 residues. The ends were cut back, 8 bases at V and 0 bases at J, with 11 bases in the middle. Germline CDR1 reads ENHRY; CDR2 reads SYGVKD. The CDR3 region has the DNA TGTGCCATCGCCGACAGGAATAGCAATCAGCCCCAGCATTTT. Translating it yields CAIADRNSNQPQHF.

The chain recombines TRBV13 with TRBJ2-3; 10 bases are a match to TRBD2. After removal of 0 bases from V and 2 bases from J, the junction contained 5 bases not matched to a gene. Looked up from germline, CDR1 is PRHDT and CDR2 is FYEKMQ (reference sequence). There are 17 residues in the CDR3. The CDR3 bases are TGTGCCAGCAGCTTAGGGATAGCGGGGGGACCCACAGATACGCAGTATTTT. Translating it yields CASSLGIAGGPTDTQYF.

This chain joins TRBV5-6 and TRBJ2-1; tentative D call: TRBD1 (5 bases). This CDR3 is built from 15 residues. Germline V CDR1 and CDR2: SGHDT, YYEEEE. V lost 1 base to trimming and J lost 0 bases, with 8 bases between them. CDR3 sequence reads: CASSLTGASYNEQFF. In nucleotides, the CDR3 is TGTGCCAGCAGCTTGACTGGGGCCTCCTACAATGAGCAGTTCTTC.

The chain joins TRBV6-4 to TRBJ2-7, with TRBD1 as a possible D gene (6 bases). Trimming stripped 3 bases from V and 0 bases from J, with 12 bases between. CDR3 length: 15 residues. The germline V gene has CDR1 MRHNA and CDR2 SNTAGT. The CDR3 DNA follows: TGTGCCAGCAGTGAGGGTACAGGGAGCTCCTACGAGCAGTACTTC. Translation: CASSEGTGSSYEQYF.

The rearrangement links TRBV29-1 to TRBJ2-5; 8 bases fit TRBD1. The J call is doubtful: the DNA matches TRBJ2-7 better. The CDR3 covers 15 residues. The germline gives CDR1 SQVTM, CDR2 ANQGSEA. The CDR3 loop is CSITLTGVISYEQYF. CDR3 bases: TGCAGCATCACCTTGACAGGGGTGATCTCCTACGAGCAGTACTTC.

The chain combines TRBV15 with TRBJ1-1; TRBD1 is a possible D gene (5 bases). Looked up from germline, CDR1 is LNHNV and CDR2 is YYDKDF (reference sequence). V gave up 0 bases and J gave up 5 bases, with 16 bases separating them. The CDR3 sequence is 16 residues long. CDR3 nucleotides: TGTGCCACCAGCAGAGACCCTGGGGCGGGGAAGACTGAAGCTTTCTTT. Its protein product is CATSRDPGAGKTEAFF.

The chain has TRBV18 and TRBJ2-7; D possibly corresponds to TRBD1 (6 bases). From germline, CDR1 is KGHSH and CDR2 LQKENI. Deletions cut 3 bases from V and 0 bases from J, with 9 bases between. This CDR3 is 14 amino acids long. CDR3: CASSPDSSSYEQYF. CDR3 DNA sequence: TGTGCCAGCTCACCGGACAGCAGCTCCTACGAGCAGTACTTC.

This clone was counted a single time. The chain couples TRBV28 to TRBJ1-2; D is uncertain. Trimming removed 6 bases at V and 0 bases at J, with 14 bases between. The CDR3 has 15 amino acids. Germline values: CDR1 MDHEN, CDR2 SYDVKM. The CDR3 is CASRTHTQANYGYTF. For the CDR3, the DNA is TGTGCCAGCAGGACCCACACCCAAGCTAACTATGGCTACACCTTC.

The rearrangement joins TRBV13 to TRBJ2-7; TRBD2 agrees at 8 bases. The germline V gene has CDR1 PRHDT and CDR2 FYEKMQ (reference sequence). J was trimmed by 2 bases and V by 0 bases; bases with no gene match: 9. This CDR3 has 17 residues. This CDR3 is CASSLGPLGAGAYEQYF. CDR3 nucleotides: TGTGCCAGCAGCTTAGGCCCTCTGGGAGCGGGGGCCTACGAGCAGTACTTC. The full variable domain, completed using reference TRBV13 and TRBJ2-7, is AAGVIQSPRHLIKEKRETATLKCYPIPRHDTVYWYQQGPGQDPQFLISFYEKMQSDKGSIPDRFSAQQFSDYHSELNMSSLELGDSALYFCASSLGPLGAGAYEQYFGPGTRLTVT.

The V gene is TRBV6-6, the J gene TRBJ1-1; the D gene is possibly TRBD1 (5 bases). Germline loops: CDR1 MNHNY, CDR2 SVGAGI (reference sequence). This CDR3 is 12 amino acids long. Trimming removed 4 bases from V and 6 bases from J, with 9 bases in between. CDR3: CASSSGHPEAFF. CDR3 sequence (DNA): TGTGCCAGCAGTTCGGGGCACCCTGAAGCTTTCTTT.

V and J are TRBV7-9 and TRBJ2-5; D tentatively reads TRBD1 or TRBD2 (5 bases each). Trimming stripped 5 bases from V and 3 bases from J, with 22 bases between. The length of the CDR3 is 17 residues. Germline CDR1 reads SEHNR; CDR2 reads FQNEAQ (reference sequence). The CDR3 coding sequence is TGTGCCAGCAGCCCAATACCCGGGGCAGGGATTGAAGAGACCCAGTACTTC. As protein: CASSPIPGAGIEETQYF.

The rearrangement links TRBV6-5 to TRBJ1-1, with D unresolved. Germline values: CDR1 MNHEY, CDR2 SVGAGI. The V end was cut by 6 bases, the J end by 8 bases, with 16 bases between. The CDR3 totals 13 residues. The CDR3 sequence is CASSSYLSSEAFF. In nucleotides, the CDR3 is TGTGCCAGCAGCAGCTACTTAAGTTCGGAAGCTTTCTTT.

The genes are TRBV18 and TRBJ2-7, with D unclear. Per the germline V gene, CDR1 is KGHSH and CDR2 is LQKENI. Trimming removed 6 bases at V and 2 bases at J, with 14 bases between. The CDR3 is 14 amino acids. DNA of the CDR3: TGTGCCAGCTCCCGGGTTAGCATGGCCTACGAGCAGTACTTC. Residues: CASSRVSMAYEQYF.

The rearrangement joins TRBV6-1 to TRBJ2-1; the D gene is possibly TRBD2 (5 bases). Germline-derived CDR1 and CDR2 are MNHNS and SASEGT. The V gene lost 2 bases and the J gene lost 4 bases, with 12 bases spanning the gap. The CDR3 extends over 15 amino acids. The CDR3 DNA sequence: TGTGCCAGCAGTGAATGGTCCGGGGAGTACAATGAGCAGTTCTTC. It translates to CASSEWSGEYNEQFF.

The chain recombines TRBV6-5 with TRBJ2-3; D is ambiguous. With 7 bases removed from V and 3 bases from J, the gap between germline ends came to 11 bases. The length of the CDR3 is 13 residues. Germline V lookup: CDR1 MNHEY, CDR2 SVGAGI. CDR3 in amino acids: CASTTPGTDTQYF. The DNA of the CDR3 is TGTGCCAGCACTACCCCAGGAACAGATACGCAGTATTTT.

The gene calls are TRBV27 and TRBJ2-7; maybe TRBD2 (5 bases). The V end lost 2 bases, the J end lost 0 bases, and 11 bases lay between the germline ends. CDR3 length: 15 residues. Germline CDR1 MNHEY, CDR2 SMNVEV (reference sequence). CDR3 nucleotides: TGTGCCAGCAGTTTAACTCTAGCCTACTCCTACGAGCAGTACTTC. Translating gives CASSLTLAYSYEQYF.